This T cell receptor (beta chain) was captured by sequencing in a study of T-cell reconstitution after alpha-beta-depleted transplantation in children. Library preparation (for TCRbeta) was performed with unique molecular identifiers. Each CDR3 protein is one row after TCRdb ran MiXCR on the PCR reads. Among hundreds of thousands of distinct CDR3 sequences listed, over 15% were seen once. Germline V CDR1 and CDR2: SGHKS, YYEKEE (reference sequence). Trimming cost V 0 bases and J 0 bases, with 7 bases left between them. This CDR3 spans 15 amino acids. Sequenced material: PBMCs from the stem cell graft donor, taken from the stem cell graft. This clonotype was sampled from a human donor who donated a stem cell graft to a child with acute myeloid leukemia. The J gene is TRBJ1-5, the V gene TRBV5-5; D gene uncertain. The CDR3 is CASSLVESSNQPQHF. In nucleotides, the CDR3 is TGTGCCAGCAGCTTGGTGGAGAGTAGCAATCAGCCCCAGCATTTT.